Following are 12 T cell receptor beta chains from one sample sequenced in a study of blood T cell repertoires in COVID-19. Generated by immunoSEQ multiplex PCR, the TCRdb table keeps only in-frame clones and is missing some. This sample has some 360,000 clones, with almost 90% found just once. Material: PBMCs or T cells enriched from blood (not recorded which). Receptors originate from a woman aged 25-40 years who had been exposed to COVID-19.

The genes are TRBV6-4 and TRBJ2-1; 8 positions agree with TRBD2. This CDR3 is 18 amino acids long. V dropped 2 bases and J dropped 0; count of bases not matched to a gene: 9. Germline lookup yields CDR1 MRHNA and CDR2 SNTAGT. The CDR3 protein is CASSDMAGGTSSYNEQFF. In nucleotides, the CDR3 is TGTGCCAGCAGTGACATGGCGGGAGGTACGAGCTCCTACAATGAGCAGTTCTTC.

The gene calls are TRBV4-1 and TRBJ2-3; 8 bases are shared with TRBD2. CDR1 is MGHRA and CDR2 is YSYEKL in the germline V gene. J gave up 4 bases and V 0 bases, and 9 bases lay outside the gene matches. The CDR3 runs to 17 residues. CDR3 sequence (DNA): TGCGCCAGCAGCCAAGAAGCCAGCGGGAGTACGGCAGATACGCAGTATTTT. Translated, it gives CASSQEASGSTADTQYF.

The rearrangement uses TRBV7-3 and TRBJ2-1, with D tentatively TRBD2 (6 bases). This CDR3 has 16 amino acids. Trimming left V 5 bases short and J 1 base short, with 15 bases between. Germline CDR1 reads SGHTA; CDR2 reads FQGTGA. This chain's CDR3 is CASSPPEGRSYNEQFF. In DNA form, the CDR3 reads TGTGCCAGCAGCCCACCGGAGGGCCGGTCCTACAATGAGCAGTTCTTC.

The chain uses TRBV28 and TRBJ2-5; D perhaps matches TRBD1 (6 bases). Germline V CDR1 and CDR2: MDHEN, SYDVKM. The CDR3 contains 14 residues. V was pared by 6 bases and J by 2 bases, with 13 bases between. The CDR3 protein is CASRDSIVQETQYF. CDR3 DNA sequence: TGTGCCAGCAGGGACAGCATCGTACAAGAGACCCAGTACTTC.

V and J are TRBV5-8 and TRBJ2-7; TRBD2 aligns across 11 bases. Germline V gene data show CDR1 as SGHTS and CDR2 as YDEGEE. The J segment lost 4 bases and the V segment lost 4 bases, leaving 7 bases of the junction unmatched. This CDR3 region has 15 residues. The CDR3 bases are TGTGCCAGCAGCCGCACGGCTAGCGGGAGGTACGAGCAGTACTTC. This translates into CASSRTASGRYEQYF.

The chain is built from TRBV28 and TRBJ2-3, with TRBD1 identical over 7 bases. The CDR3 is 14 amino acids. Trimming removed 5 bases from V and 4 bases from J; junction bases left unmatched: 6. The germline gives CDR1 MDHEN, CDR2 SYDVKM. CDR3 in amino acids: CASSLRTGPDTQYF. The CDR3 DNA sequence: TGTGCCAGCAGTCTACGGACAGGTCCAGATACGCAGTATTTT. The variable domain in full, completed from reference TRBV28 and TRBJ2-3, reads DVKVTQSSRYLVKRTGEKVFLECVQDMDHENMFWYRQDPGLGLRLIYFSYDVKMKEKGDIPEGYSVSREKKERFSLILESASTNQTSMYLCASSLRTGPDTQYFGPGTRLTVL.

The chain combines TRBV11-3 with TRBJ2-1; possibly TRBD2 for D (6 bases). This CDR3 is built from 15 residues. Germline V gives CDR1 SGHNT, CDR2 YENEEA. Trimming left V 7 bases short and J 6 bases short, with 19 bases between. CDR3 in DNA: TGTGCCAGCATCGAAACGGGAGCCTTCGTCAATGAGCAGTTCTTC. It encodes CASIETGAFVNEQFF.

The chain couples TRBV27 to TRBJ1-4; D is perhaps TRBD1 (5 bases). The CDR3 is 17 residues long. V lost 1 base to trimming and J lost 8 bases, with 20 bases between them. Germline V gives CDR1 MNHEY, CDR2 SMNVEV (reference sequence). CDR3 sequence reads: CASSLLGPRGVWEKLFF. The CDR3 coding sequence is TGTGCCAGCAGTTTATTGGGTCCACGGGGGGTTTGGGAAAAACTGTTTTTT.

The rearrangement joins TRBV6-5 to TRBJ2-3; D gene unclear. The CDR3 consists of 15 residues. Looked up from germline, CDR1 is MNHEY and CDR2 is SVGAGI. Trimming took 0 bases from V and 2 from J, leaving 9 bases between them. The CDR3: CASSYSVLDTDTQYF. In DNA, the CDR3 is TGTGCCAGCAGTTACTCGGTCCTAGACACAGATACGCAGTATTTT.

This rearrangement joins TRBV27 to TRBJ1-5; maybe TRBD1 (5 bases). V shed 6 bases and J shed 1 base, with 16 bases lying between them. CDR1 is MNHEY, CDR2 SMNVEV, per germline (reference sequence). This CDR3 is built from 16 residues. DNA of the CDR3: TGTGCCAGCAGCCAAGCCACAGGCACGAGCAATCAGCCCCAGCATTTT. Its translation: CASSQATGTSNQPQHF.

This chain links TRBV3-1 (or the pseudogene TRBV3-2) with TRBJ1-2; the D gene is possibly TRBD1 (6 bases). The CDR3 length is 14 residues. CDR1 is LGHDT, CDR2 YNNKEL, per germline (reference sequence). Deletions cut 4 bases from V and 4 bases from J, with 13 bases between. The CDR3 here is CASSPTGQPYGYTF. The DNA for the CDR3 is TGTGCCAGCAGCCCTACCGGACAGCCCTATGGCTACACCTTC.

J is TRBJ2-5 and V is TRBV5-1; D not certain. This CDR3 has 14 amino acids. Looked up from germline, CDR1 is SGHRS and CDR2 is YFSETQ. V lost 0 bases to trimming and J lost 1 base, with 7 bases between them. CDR3: CASSLGRFQETQYF. The CDR3 coding sequence is TGCGCCAGCAGCTTGGGGCGGTTCCAAGAGACCCAGTACTTC.